This T cell receptor (beta chain) was captured in a study of shared clonotypes between healthy human individuals. Study-wide background: The donor group consisted of a couple of women and a few men, aged 18 to 49. CD4 naive and memory got three plates each, CD8 naive two, CD8 memory one.

This CDR3 comprises 14 residues. The junction had 8 bases not matched to a gene; V was cut back by 2 bases and J by 5 bases. CDR1 is GTSNPN and CDR2 is SVGIG in the germline V gene (reference sequence). For this clone: Its antigen is not identified.

Study-wide results and limits: Even with large depth, rarefaction showed that sorted-subset sequencing was incomplete.

Each subset's genomic DNA was split evenly across several immunoSEQ plates. Sequenced by immunoSEQ multiplex PCR; TCRdb stores in-frame clones only, minus some. The data contain roughly 700,000 clones, approximately 74% of them singletons. Source material: memory CD4+ T cells sorted from blood. Subset noted: CD45RA-negative fraction. This chain joins TRBV30 and TRBJ2-5; TRBD2 matches 7 bases. This receptor was obtained from a woman in her twenties or thirties in good health. In nucleotides, the CDR3 is TGTGCCTGGAGTTCCGGGACTAAGGACGAGACCCAGTACTTC. Encoded protein: CAWSSGTKDETQYF.